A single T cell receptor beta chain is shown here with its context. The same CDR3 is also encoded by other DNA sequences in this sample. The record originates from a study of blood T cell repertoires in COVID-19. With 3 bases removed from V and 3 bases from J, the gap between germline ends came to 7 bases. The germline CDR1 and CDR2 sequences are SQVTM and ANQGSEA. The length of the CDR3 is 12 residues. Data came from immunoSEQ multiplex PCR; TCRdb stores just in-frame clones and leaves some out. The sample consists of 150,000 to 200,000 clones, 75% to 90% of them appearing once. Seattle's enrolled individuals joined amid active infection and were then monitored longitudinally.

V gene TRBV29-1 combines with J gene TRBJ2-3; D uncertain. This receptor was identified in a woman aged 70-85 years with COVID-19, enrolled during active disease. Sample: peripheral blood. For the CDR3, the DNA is TGCAGCGTTGATCCCTCTACAGATACGCAGTATTTT. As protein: CSVDPSTDTQYF.